This T cell receptor beta chain was profiled in a study of shared clonotypes between healthy human individuals. Study conclusions and caveats: Blood alone was sampled, and tissue repertoires likely differ. Larger estimated richness was generally seen in naive subsets than in memory subsets. Represented diversity, genetic and exposure-history alike, was limited by few donors. Of the naive CD4 clonotypes, around 4.7% were shared across a handful of donors.

Assay: immunoSEQ multiplex PCR; the TCRdb copy retains only in-frame clones and omits some. Of a few million clones detected, 85% to 95% appear once; the ten largest clones hold roughly 1.7%. The CDR3 runs 17 residues. J gave up 0 bases and V 1 base, and 7 bases lay outside the gene matches. Germline CDR1 reads SQVTM; CDR2 reads ANQGSEA. This clone was seen a single time. As yet, its antigen is unknown. Selected positively for CCR7 and CD45RO-negative, naive CD8 cells excluded terminally differentiated effector memory CD45RA+ cells. V usage is TRBV29-1 and J usage is TRBJ1-1; 11 bases are a match to TRBD1. Sequenced: naive CD8+ T cells from PBMCs. The sequence was collected from a man between 18 and 35 years old in good health. Some clones in this sample may be carry-over from other donors' samples. The CDR3 DNA reads TGCAGCGTTGAAGTGTACCGGACAGGGGGCATGAACACTGAAGCTTTCTTT. Amino acid sequence: CSVEVYRTGGMNTEAFF.